This T cell receptor (beta chain) was documented in a study of Graves' ophthalmopathy and Graves' hyperthyroidism. Overall study: Where ophthalmopathy was absent within 18 months of follow-up, hyperthyroidism was stable. Points from the study as a whole: Most thyroid clonotypes with frequency above 0.001 were detected in blood too.

For repertoire sequencing, the TCR beta CDR3 regions were amplified from RNA transcripts. First-round RT-PCR with HTBI primers preceded a second-round multiplex PCR. From the multiplex PCR reads, TCRdb called clonotypes with MiXCR, one entry per CDR3 protein. The table has over a million distinct CDR3 sequences, about two fifths seen once. As to this clonotype: Its antigen is not known.

Among the hyperthyroidism patients, all were newly diagnosed, aged 18 to 65, with under 2 months' duration. The authors diagnosed from clinical symptoms, serum thyroxine, TRAb, thyroid ultrasound and orbital computed tomography. J lost 1 base, V lost 6 bases, and 10 bases had no gene match. CDR1 is SGHAT and CDR2 is FQNNGV in the germline V gene. This CDR3 spans 16 amino acids. V usage is TRBV11-2 and J usage is TRBJ2-7; 9 bases match TRBD1. Material for sequencing was peripheral blood or thyroid tissue (not recorded which). The origin of this receptor is an adult man with Graves' hyperthyroidism. The CDR3 nucleotides are TGTGCCAGCAGTCCTAACCGACAGGGGGTATCCTACGAGCAGTACTTC. Translation gives CASSPNRQGVSYEQYF. Using reference TRBV11-2 and TRBJ2-7 for the parts outside the CDR3, the full variable domain is EAGVAQSPRYKIIEKRQSVAFWCNPISGHATLYWYQQILGQGPKLLIQFQNNGVVDDSQLPKDRFSAERLKGVDSTLKIQPAKLEDSAVYLCASSPNRQGVSYEQYFGPGTRLTVT.